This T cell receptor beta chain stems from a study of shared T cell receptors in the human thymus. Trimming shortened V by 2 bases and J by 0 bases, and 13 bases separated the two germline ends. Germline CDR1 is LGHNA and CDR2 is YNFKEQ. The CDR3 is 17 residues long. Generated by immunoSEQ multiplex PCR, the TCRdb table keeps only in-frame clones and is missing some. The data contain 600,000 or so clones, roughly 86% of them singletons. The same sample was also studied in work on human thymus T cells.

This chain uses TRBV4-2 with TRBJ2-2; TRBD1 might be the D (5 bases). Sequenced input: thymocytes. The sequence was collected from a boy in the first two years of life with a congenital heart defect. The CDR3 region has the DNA TGTGCCAGCAGCCAAATAGTGACAGCAACGAACACCGGGGAGCTGTTTTTT. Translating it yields CASSQIVTATNTGELFF.